This T cell receptor beta chain was documented in a study of regulatory T cells in long-lasting Graves disease. The CDR3 contains 15 residues. V shed 4 bases and J 4 bases; nucleotides not matched to a gene: 12. The germline gives CDR1 DFQATT, CDR2 SNEGSKA (reference sequence). Combining iRepertoire HTBI primers with Arm-PCR of CDR3 regions, the authors built TCR beta libraries. Using its own MiXCR run on the multiplex PCR reads, TCRdb lists one record per CDR3 protein. The table has about 540,000 distinct CDR3 sequences, approximately 12% seen once. Indicated time point: newly diagnosed GD, antithyroid drugs for less than 3 months. From RNA extracted from PBMCs, the TCR library was made. These data were also reused for a study on T cells in Graves' hyperthyroidism and ophthalmopathy. That paper states: With the HTBI primer set, the TCR CDR3 went through a first round of RT-PCR.

This sequence joins TRBV20-1 and TRBJ2-7; 8 positions match TRBD2. Here the sequenced sample was peripheral blood mononuclear cells (PBMCs), taken at new diagnosis, from a patient treated with antithyroid drugs. The receptor comes from a man aged 30-40 years with Graves disease. The CDR3 DNA sequence: TGCAGTGCTACGGCTACTAGCGGCGTTGGATACGAGCAGTACTTC. Protein: CSATATSGVGYEQYF.